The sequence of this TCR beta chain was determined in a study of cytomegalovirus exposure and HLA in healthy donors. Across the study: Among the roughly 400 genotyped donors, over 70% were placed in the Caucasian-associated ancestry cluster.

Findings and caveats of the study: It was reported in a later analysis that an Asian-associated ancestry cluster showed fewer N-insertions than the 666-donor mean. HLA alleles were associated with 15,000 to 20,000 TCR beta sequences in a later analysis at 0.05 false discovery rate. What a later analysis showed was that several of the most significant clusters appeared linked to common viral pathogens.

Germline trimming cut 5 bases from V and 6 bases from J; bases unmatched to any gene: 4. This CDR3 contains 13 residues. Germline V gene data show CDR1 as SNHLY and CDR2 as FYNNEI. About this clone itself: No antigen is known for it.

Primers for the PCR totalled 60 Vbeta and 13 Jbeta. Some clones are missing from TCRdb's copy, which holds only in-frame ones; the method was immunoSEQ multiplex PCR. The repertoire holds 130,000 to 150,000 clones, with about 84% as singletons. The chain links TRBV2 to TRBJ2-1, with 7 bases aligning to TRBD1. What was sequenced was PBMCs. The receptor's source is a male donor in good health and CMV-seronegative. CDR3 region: CASSNGQVNEQFF. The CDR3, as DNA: TGTGCCAGCAGTAACGGACAGGTCAATGAGCAGTTCTTC.